The 21 T cell receptor beta chains below all came from one sample that was sequenced in a study of blood T cell repertoires in COVID-19. TCRdb's table, derived via immunoSEQ multiplex PCR, lists solely in-frame clones and lacks some. This table has approximately 40,000 clones, 70% to 90% appearing once. Sequenced material: peripheral blood. These receptor sequences come from a man aged 60 to 69 with COVID-19, enrolled during active disease.

DNA for the CDR3: TGCGCCAGCAGCTTGTGGGGGCAGGCGGGAGAGACCCAGTACTTC. Translation gives CASSLWGQAGETQYF. The rearrangement joins TRBV5-1 to TRBJ2-5; TRBD1 might be the D (6 bases). Germline-derived CDR1 and CDR2 are SGHRS and YFSETQ. The CDR3 has 15 amino acids. The ends were cut back, 1 base at V and 4 bases at J, with 14 bases in the middle. Together with reference TRBV5-1 and TRBJ2-5, the CDR3 gives the full variable domain: KAGVTQTPRYLIKTRGQQVTLSCSPISGHRSVSWYQQTPGQGLQFLFEYFSETQRNKGNFPGRFSGRQFSNSRSEMNVSTLELGDSALYLCASSLWGQAGETQYFGPGTRLLVL.

V and J are TRBV29-1 and TRBJ2-1; D is undetermined. The V gene lost 4 bases and the J gene lost 8 bases, with 12 bases spanning the gap. This CDR3 has 12 residues. The germline V gene has CDR1 SQVTM and CDR2 ANQGSEA. CDR3 DNA sequence: TGCAGCGTTGCCGGGTTCCGGGATGAGCAGTTCTTC. Protein product: CSVAGFRDEQFF.

The chain carries TRBV5-4 and TRBJ1-2; no clear D gene. CDR3 size: 13 residues. Trimming pared 3 bases from V and 3 bases from J, leaving 9 bases between. The germline V gene has CDR1 SGHNT and CDR2 YYREEE (reference sequence). The CDR3 region is CASSSPTDYGYTF. CDR3 coding DNA: TGTGCCAGCAGCTCCCCCACGGACTATGGCTACACCTTC.

The chain joins TRBV5-4 to TRBJ1-1, with D hard to call. The CDR3 spans 12 residues. The germline CDR1 and CDR2 sequences are SGHNT and YYREEE (reference sequence). V lost 3 bases and J lost 12, with 15 bases in between. The CDR3 nucleotides read TGTGCCAGCAGCTCCCGAGAGGGCAAACCTTTCTTT. This sequence encodes CASSSREGKPFF.

The rearrangement uses TRBV27 and TRBJ2-3, with D possibly being TRBD1 (6 bases). The CDR3 covers 14 residues. Trimming pared 7 bases from V and 5 bases from J, leaving 16 bases between. Germline V CDR1 and CDR2: MNHEY, SMNVEV (reference sequence). The CDR3 coding sequence is TGTGCCAGCACCCCCAGGGGCGCATTAGATACGCAGTATTTT. Its translation is CASTPRGALDTQYF.

The chain links TRBV3-1 (or the pseudogene TRBV3-2) to TRBJ2-1; D might be TRBD2 (5 bases). CDR1 and CDR2 (germline): LGHDT, YNNKEL (reference sequence). CDR3 size: 13 residues. V dropped 5 bases and J dropped 12 bases, with 17 bases sitting between them. For the CDR3, the DNA is TGTGCCAGCAGCAATTTAGAGGGTGATGGGCAGTTCTTC. It yields the protein CASSNLEGDGQFF.

This clone was seen only once. CDR3 protein: CASQGASSEAFF. The CDR3 nucleotides read TGTGCCAGTCAGGGGGCGAGCTCTGAAGCTTTCTTT. The V gene is TRBV11-3, the J gene TRBJ1-1, with 8 positions matching TRBD1. The germline gives CDR1 SGHNT, CDR2 YENEEA. The CDR3 runs to 12 residues. Trimming cost V 9 bases and J 6 bases; bases outside gene matches: 6. The full variable domain, its missing parts supplied by reference TRBV11-3 and TRBJ1-1, is EAGVVQSPRYKIIEKKQPVAFWCNPISGHNTLYWYLQNLGQGPELLIRYENEEAVDDSQLPKDRFSAERLKGVDSTLKIQPAELGDSAVYLCASQGASSEAFFGQGTRLTVV.

Only one count was recorded for this clone. The chain couples TRBV6-5 to TRBJ2-7, with 12 bases that match TRBD2. The CDR3 consists of 15 residues. V was clipped by 4 bases and J by 7 bases; unmatched bases: 8. CDR1 and CDR2 from the germline V gene are MNHEY and SVGAGI. This CDR3 reads CASSLGLAGPREQYF. For the CDR3, the DNA is TGTGCCAGCAGTTTGGGACTAGCGGGCCCCCGTGAGCAGTACTTC.

The V gene is TRBV18, the J gene TRBJ1-2; 7 nucleotides match TRBD1. The V gene's germline CDR1 is KGHSH and CDR2 LQKENI. V lost 6 bases and J lost 8; bases outside the gene matches: 9. CDR3 length equals 13 residues. The CDR3 DNA reads as TGTGCCAGCTCCCCCGGTCACAGGGGCGGCTACACCTTC. Translation gives CASSPGHRGGYTF.

The chain links TRBV19 to TRBJ1-5, with D tentatively TRBD1 (6 bases). The CDR3 runs to 13 residues. Germline V lookup: CDR1 LNHDA, CDR2 SQIVND (reference sequence). V was shortened by 7 bases and J by 7 bases, with 14 bases between the two germline ends. CDR3 sequence reads: CASKRQVGQPQHF. The CDR3 region has the DNA TGTGCCAGTAAGAGACAGGTTGGCCAGCCCCAGCATTTT.

The rearrangement links TRBV28 to TRBJ2-5; 8 nucleotides agree with TRBD1. Germline CDR1 is MDHEN and CDR2 is SYDVKM. V lost 5 bases and J lost 5; bases outside the gene matches: 13. The CDR3 is 16 residues long. CDR3 nucleotide sequence: TGTGCCAGCAGTAGGGGACAGGTGACGGGGCAGGAGACCCAGTACTTC. Translating gives CASSRGQVTGQETQYF.

The chain links TRBV28 to TRBJ2-2, with D possibly matching TRBD1 (6 bases). The CDR3 contains 19 residues. Germline values: CDR1 MDHEN, CDR2 SYDVKM. The V end was cut by 10 bases, the J end by 6 bases, with 33 bases between. This CDR3 is CATQSGGTMGFFSSGELFF. CDR3 nucleotides: TGTGCCACTCAGTCTGGGGGCACGATGGGTTTTTTTTCGTCCGGGGAGCTGTTTTTT.

The chain joins TRBV6-5 to TRBJ1-2; D perhaps matches TRBD1 (5 bases). The CDR3 sequence is 12 residues long. The germline V gene encodes CDR1 MNHEY and CDR2 SVGAGI. Trimming removed 6 bases from V and 4 bases from J, with 9 bases in between. Here the CDR3 reads CASSDSAYGYTF. The CDR3 DNA follows: TGTGCCAGCAGCGACAGCGCCTATGGCTACACCTTC.

J is TRBJ2-2 and V is TRBV19, with 8 bases that match TRBD2. CDR1 and CDR2 (germline): LNHDA, SQIVND (reference sequence). V lost 3 bases, J lost 5 bases, and 8 bases stayed unmatched. The CDR3 runs 16 residues. CDR3 protein: CASSISGRGGTGELFF. The CDR3 coding sequence is TGTGCCAGTAGTATCTCCGGGAGGGGTGGGACCGGGGAGCTGTTTTTT. Full variable domain (outside the CDR3, taken from reference TRBV19 and TRBJ2-2): DGGITQSPKYLFRKEGQNVTLSCEQNLNHDAMYWYRQDPGQGLRLIYYSQIVNDFQKGDIAEGYSVSREKKESFPLTVTSAQKNPTAFYLCASSISGRGGTGELFFGEGSRLTVL.

In its sample, this clone was seen once. This chain uses TRBV29-1 with TRBJ1-2; D is unclear. CDR1 is SQVTM, CDR2 ANQGSEA, per germline. The CDR3 totals 13 residues. V dropped 8 bases and J dropped 2 bases, with 15 bases sitting between them. Here the CDR3 DNA reads TGCAGCTCTCTAGGTGGTTCCAACTATGGCTACACCTTC. This gives the protein CSSLGGSNYGYTF.

The genes are TRBV4-1 and TRBJ1-6; the D is unclear. Per the germline V gene, CDR1 is MGHRA and CDR2 is YSYEKL. The germline V and J ends were trimmed by 3 bases and 17 bases, with 17 bases remaining between them. The CDR3 contains 13 residues. CDR3 DNA sequence: TGCGCCAGCAGCCAGAGCACCGCTAGTTGGTTCCACTTT. As protein: CASSQSTASWFHF.

V and J are TRBV6-2 or TRBV6-3 and TRBJ1-6; maybe TRBD1 (6 bases). There are 14 residues in the CDR3. V was clipped by 4 bases and J by 7 bases, with 11 bases between them. In germline, CDR1 is MNHEY, CDR2 SVGEGT. CDR3 loop: CASSFRQENSPLHF. CDR3 DNA sequence: TGTGCCAGCAGTTTTCGACAGGAGAATTCACCCCTCCACTTT.

This sequence joins TRBV3-1 (or the pseudogene TRBV3-2) and TRBJ2-7, with D maybe TRBD2 (5 bases). There are 17 residues in the CDR3. V gave up 0 bases and J gave up 12 bases, with 27 bases separating them. Germline lookup yields CDR1 LGHDT and CDR2 YNNKEL (reference sequence). CDR3 in DNA: TGTGCCAGCAGCCAAGAGTGGGCAGCGGTCCTACCCGCCCGTGTGTACTTC. Its translation: CASSQEWAAVLPARVYF.

This chain joins TRBV4-1 and TRBJ2-5; weak D call: TRBD2 (6 bases). The germline CDR1 and CDR2 sequences are MGHRA and YSYEKL. With 1 base removed from V and 2 bases from J, the gap between germline ends came to 11 bases. The CDR3 runs to 15 residues. The CDR3 here is CASSQGPSEQETQYF. In nucleotides, the CDR3 is TGCGCCAGCAGCCAAGGTCCTAGCGAGCAAGAGACCCAGTACTTC.

The chain is built from TRBV10-2 and TRBJ1-1; D possibly corresponds to TRBD1 (6 bases). This CDR3 contains 13 residues. The germline gives CDR1 WSHSY, CDR2 SAAADI. Trimming cost V 8 bases and J 4 bases, with 14 bases left between them. The DNA of the CDR3 is TGCGCCAGCCAACGACAGGCGGCCACTGAAGCTTTCTTT. This gives the protein CASQRQAATEAFF.

CDR3 sequence (DNA): TGTGCCAGCAGTCCCGGGACAGATACGCAGTATTTT. This encodes CASSPGTDTQYF. This sequence joins TRBV28 and TRBJ2-3; D remains ambiguous. Germline lookup yields CDR1 MDHEN and CDR2 SYDVKM. The CDR3 is made up of 12 amino acids. The V end lost 5 bases, the J end lost 3 bases, and 6 bases lay between the germline ends.